The following is a T cell receptor beta chain sequence with its context. Its antigen is unidentified. This sample was taken from a study of T cell responses to AZD1222 COVID-19 vaccine. The study, taken as a whole, reports: Spike-specific TCR breadth and depth were elevated following two AZD1222 doses. Baseline seropositives among AZD1222 recipients totaled only five to seven. Nearly half of the spike-specific TCRs reportedly recognize variant regions that carry no mutations.

Assay used: immunoSEQ multiplex PCR; TCRdb lists only in-frame clones, some missing. The top ten clones hold 4.5% to 6.5% of a sample with about 150,000 clones, approximately 89% of them seen once. Germline V gene sequence: CDR1 KGHSH, CDR2 LQKENI. V lost 3 bases and J lost 3, with 11 bases in between. CDR3 length: 15 amino acids. This chain uses TRBV18 with TRBJ1-4; D gene unclear. The origin of this receptor is an adult in good health. Sample: peripheral blood, taken on day 0 of AZD1222 vaccination. CDR3 coding DNA: TGTGCCAGCTCACCGGGGAACGGACCTAATGAAAAACTGTTTTTT. Amino acid sequence: CASSPGNGPNEKLFF.